The clone carrying this T cell receptor (beta chain) has only a few counts. Its antigen is undetermined. Germline CDR1 and CDR2: MNHEY and SVGEGT. The CDR3 extends over 15 amino acids. Losses at the gene ends were 6 bases for V and 5 bases for J; bases not matched to a gene: 7. Template-switching 5'RACE yielded the TCR cDNA; a universal primer site and UMIs were added in the process. In TCRdb, the 5' RACE reads were re-called with MiXCR into one record per CDR3 protein. This table holds over 250,000 distinct CDR3 sequences, approximately 4% found once. The sample originates from a study of T cells after yellow fever vaccination. Across the study: SMART-Seq v4 Ultra Low Input prepared libraries from low-cell fractions. Study results and limitations: The presence of abundant clonotypes contaminating from the bulk population was possible in FACS-sorted repertoires. Though weaker, the secondary response peaked faster, on day 5 versus 15.

The sequenced sample was PBMCs, obtained 5 days after the yellow fever booster vaccination. This clonotype was sampled from a man between 18 and 29 years old who received the YFV17D yellow fever vaccine. This rearrangement joins TRBV6-2 or TRBV6-3 to TRBJ2-1; 10 nucleotides line up with TRBD1. The CDR3 loop reads CASSPGTGVNNEQFF. CDR3 in DNA: TGTGCCAGCAGCCCCGGGACAGGGGTTAACAATGAGCAGTTCTTC.